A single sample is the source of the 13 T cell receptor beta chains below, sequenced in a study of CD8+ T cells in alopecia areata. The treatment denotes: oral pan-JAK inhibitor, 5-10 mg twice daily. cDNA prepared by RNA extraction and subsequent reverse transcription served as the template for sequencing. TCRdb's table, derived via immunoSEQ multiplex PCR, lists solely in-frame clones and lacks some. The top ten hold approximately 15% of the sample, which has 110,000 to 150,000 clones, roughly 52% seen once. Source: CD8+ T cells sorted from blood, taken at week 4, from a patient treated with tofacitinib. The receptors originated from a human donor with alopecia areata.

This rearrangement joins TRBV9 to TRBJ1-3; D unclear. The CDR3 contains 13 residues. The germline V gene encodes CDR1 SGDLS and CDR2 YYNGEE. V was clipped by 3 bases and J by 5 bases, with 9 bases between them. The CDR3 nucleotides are TGTGCCAGCAGCGCGCTGGGGAGAAACACCATATATTTT. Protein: CASSALGRNTIYF.

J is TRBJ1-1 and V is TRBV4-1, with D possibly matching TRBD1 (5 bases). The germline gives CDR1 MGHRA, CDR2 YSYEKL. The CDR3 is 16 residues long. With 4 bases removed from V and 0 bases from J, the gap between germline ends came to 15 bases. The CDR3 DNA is TGCGCCAGCAGCCCGCCACCCGGGGGGATGAACACTGAAGCTTTCTTT. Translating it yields CASSPPPGGMNTEAFF.

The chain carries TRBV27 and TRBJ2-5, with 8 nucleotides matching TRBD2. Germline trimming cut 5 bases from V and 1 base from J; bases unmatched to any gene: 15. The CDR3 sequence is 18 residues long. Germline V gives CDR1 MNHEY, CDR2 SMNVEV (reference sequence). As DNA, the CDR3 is TGTGCCAGCAGTCCTCTACTGGGCGGGGGGCCCCGCCAAGAGACCCAGTACTTC. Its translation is CASSPLLGGGPRQETQYF.

CDR3 protein: CAWKGAANSPLHF. The CDR3 DNA reads as TGTGCCTGGAAAGGGGCGGCTAATTCACCCCTCCACTTT. The chain combines TRBV30 with TRBJ1-6; a weak D match, TRBD1 (5 bases). The CDR3 covers 13 residues. From germline, CDR1 is GTSNPN and CDR2 SVGIG (reference sequence). Trimming shortened V by 4 bases and J by 6 bases, and 10 bases separated the two germline ends.

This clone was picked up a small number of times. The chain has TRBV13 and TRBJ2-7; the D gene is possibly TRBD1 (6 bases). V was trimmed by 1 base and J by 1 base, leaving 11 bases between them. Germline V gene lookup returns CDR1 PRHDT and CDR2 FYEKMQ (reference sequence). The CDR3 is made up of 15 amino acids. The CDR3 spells CASSLDLQGSYEQYF. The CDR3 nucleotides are TGTGCCAGCAGCTTAGACTTACAGGGATCCTACGAGCAGTACTTC.

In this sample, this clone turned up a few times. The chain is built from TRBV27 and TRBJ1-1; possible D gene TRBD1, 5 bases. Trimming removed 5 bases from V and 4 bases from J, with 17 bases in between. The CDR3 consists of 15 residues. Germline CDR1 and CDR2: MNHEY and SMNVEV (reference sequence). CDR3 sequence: CASSIRAGRGTEAFF. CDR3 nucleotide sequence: TGTGCCAGCAGTATCCGGGCCGGGAGGGGCACTGAAGCTTTCTTT.

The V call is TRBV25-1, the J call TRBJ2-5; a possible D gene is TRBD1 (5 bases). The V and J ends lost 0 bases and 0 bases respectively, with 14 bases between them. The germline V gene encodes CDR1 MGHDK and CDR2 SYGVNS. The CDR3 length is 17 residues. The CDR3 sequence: CASSEYFPGPYQETQYF. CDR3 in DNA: TGTGCCAGCAGTGAATATTTTCCAGGGCCGTACCAAGAGACCCAGTACTTC.

CDR3 in amino acids: CASSPDSGGGEQYF. The CDR3 coding sequence is TGCGCCAGCAGCCCCGATAGCGGGGGAGGCGAGCAGTACTTC. This chain connects TRBV5-1 to TRBJ2-7, with 9 bases aligning to TRBD2. The CDR3 extends over 14 amino acids. V dropped 4 bases and J dropped 6; count of bases not matched to a gene: 8. Germline CDR1 is SGHRS and CDR2 is YFSETQ.

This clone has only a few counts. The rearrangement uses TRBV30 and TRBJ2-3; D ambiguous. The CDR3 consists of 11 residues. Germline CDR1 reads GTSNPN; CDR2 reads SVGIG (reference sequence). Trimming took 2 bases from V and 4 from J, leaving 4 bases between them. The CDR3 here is CAWSLSDTQYF. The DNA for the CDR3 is TGTGCCTGGAGTCTATCAGATACGCAGTATTTT.

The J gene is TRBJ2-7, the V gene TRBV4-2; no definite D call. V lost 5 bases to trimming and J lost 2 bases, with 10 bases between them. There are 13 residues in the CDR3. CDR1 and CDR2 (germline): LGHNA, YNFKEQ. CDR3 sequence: CASSDIQTYEQYF. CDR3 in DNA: TGTGCCAGCAGCGATATACAGACCTACGAGCAGTACTTC.

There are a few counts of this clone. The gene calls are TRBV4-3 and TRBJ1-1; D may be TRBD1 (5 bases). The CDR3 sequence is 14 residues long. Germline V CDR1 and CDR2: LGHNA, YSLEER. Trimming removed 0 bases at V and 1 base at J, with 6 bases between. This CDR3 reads CASSQDRENTEAFF. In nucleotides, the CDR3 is TGCGCCAGCAGCCAAGACAGGGAGAACACTGAAGCTTTCTTT.

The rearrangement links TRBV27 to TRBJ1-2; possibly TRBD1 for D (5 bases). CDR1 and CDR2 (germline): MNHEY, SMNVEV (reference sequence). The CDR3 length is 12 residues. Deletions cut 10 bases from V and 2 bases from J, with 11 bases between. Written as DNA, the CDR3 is TGTGCCACCAGGCGGGGCAACTATGGCTACACCTTC. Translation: CATRRGNYGYTF.

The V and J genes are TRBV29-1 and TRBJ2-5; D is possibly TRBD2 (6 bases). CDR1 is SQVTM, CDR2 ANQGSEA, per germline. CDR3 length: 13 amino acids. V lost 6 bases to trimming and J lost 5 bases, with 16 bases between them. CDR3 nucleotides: TGCAGCGTCGTCGGGACTTTTAGGGAGACCCAGTACTTC. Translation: CSVVGTFRETQYF.